The following is a TCR beta chain sequence with its context. Its antigen is still unknown. Base qualities are not provided; no much larger clone lies one nucleotide away. Libraries came from the immunoSEQ multiplex PCR assay. For the multiplex PCR, a mixture combining 60 forward primers for TCR Vbeta segments and 13 reverse primers for TCR Jbeta segments was used. The CDR3 region of rearranged TCR beta genes was amplified from genomic DNA by a multiplex PCR assay. The Illumina HiSeq System was used to sequence the amplified TCR beta libraries as 87-base-pair reads. On the study's bioinformatics: A later analysis counted about 80 million unique TCR beta chains across the 690 or so repertoires, and around 12 million of these chains were shared by at least two donors. To remove PCR and sequencing errors, raw reads were error-corrected and collapsed into unique sequences using a nearest-neighbor algorithm that merged closely related sequences. To assign V, D and J gene segments, CDR3 sequences were aligned to IMGT reference sequences. For a sequence to be retained, a match of at least six nucleotides to both a V gene segment and a J gene segment was required. A rearrangement counted as productive if the CDR3 had no stop codons and remained in frame with V and J, and every other rearrangement counted as non-productive. CDR3 was defined according to IMGT convention as the region running from the second conserved V-encoded cysteine to the conserved J-encoded phenylalanine. In an earlier analysis of around 600 of the donors, sequences lacking an unambiguous match to a single V gene segment were excluded. In an earlier analysis of several hundred of the donors, V segments were called functional above 56.7% productive rearrangements and were called segregating when the between-donor standard deviation exceeded 5%. A statistical classification framework was built to diagnose cytomegalovirus status from the catalog of TCR beta chain sequences. In a later analysis, V and J genes were assigned by comparing TCR nucleotide sequences against IMGT/GENE-DB human TR gene sequences. In a later analysis, CDR3 sequences and most-parsimonious VDJ recombination scenarios were assigned using the TCRdist pipeline. A later analysis defined each TCR beta chain by its CDR3 amino acid sequence plus V-gene family, and excluded reads lacking a unique V-gene family. To address suspected cross-contamination and a sequencing artifact, a later analysis removed 450 to 700 highly shared, low-generation-probability nucleotide sequences. In a later analysis, a clonal expansion index for each public chain was calculated from normalized within-repertoire ranks of inferred template counts. In a later analysis, generation probabilities were computed using a VDJ recombination model fitted to out-of-frame rearrangements, and the results were checked against IGoR. In a later analysis, hypergeometric tests were used to score TCR-TCR, TCR-HLA and TCR-CMV co-occurrence, with a repertoire-size bias correction applied to TCR pairs. In a later analysis, false discovery rates were estimated by permuting HLA or CMV assignments 20 times. A later analysis grouped co-occurring TCRs with DBSCAN, adding TCRdist sequence similarity when clustering within HLA-allele-positive subsets. Repertoires with fewer than 30,000 or more than 120,000 public chains, plus five repertoires with anomalous nucleotide sharing, were excluded from co-occurrence clustering. This is the immuneACCESS table as TCRdb keeps it, with only in-frame sequences that have V and J called. A part of the clones is gone; compared with another copy, unresolved V genes explain less than half, and the rest is unexplained. That table supplies the V and J calls and clone size; D and trimming were determined from the DNA. The sample table contains more than 90,000 clones; only one count was recorded for around 75% of them. 0.87% of the sample lies in the top ten.

This specimen comes from a study of cytomegalovirus exposure and HLA in healthy donors (dated by TCRdb to the late 2010s). Regarding the complete study: An earlier analysis of roughly 610 of the donors reported approximately 280 Gb of sequence data and 95 million to 130 million unique TCR beta sequences obtained from around 180 million T cells. Around 320 gigabases of sequencing data and tens of millions of unique TCR sequences were included in an early release covering 500 to 750 HLA-typed donors. Of the roughly 400 genotyped donors, more than 75% were placed in the genetic ancestry cluster associated with self-reported Caucasian donors. The study was designed to test whether signatures of past pathogen exposure could be identified by cataloging public T cell receptors. The study used immunosequencing to profile the T cell repertoires of 600 to 850 subjects and linked those repertoires to cytomegalovirus serostatus. A separate validation cohort of roughly 130 different subjects was used in addition to the roughly 670-subject first cohort. The study combined high-throughput TCR immunosequencing, statistical association of individual TCRs with disease status, and machine learning to predict cytomegalovirus infection status. A later analysis re-examined previously published TCR beta repertoires from about 670 donors and added high-resolution HLA genotyping to investigate patterns of TCR occurrence. Rather than using new phenotypic data, the later analysis identified candidate immune exposures from TCR beta sequences and from how often those sequences occurred across donors. To decide whether each TCR beta V gene segment behaved as functional or pseudogenic, an earlier analysis of approximately 590 of the donors relied on high-throughput TCR beta sequencing. Donor age, sex, ethnicity and CMV serostatus were compiled alongside the repertoire data. A later genetic analysis used genome-wide SNP genotypes for about 60% of the roughly 700 donors, treating that subset as a discovery cohort. All discovery cohort repertoires had been generated using a single sequencing platform. HLA typing covered class I and class II loci at four-digit resolution. Typing coverage varied by locus: roughly 629-640 donors for A, B, C, DRB1 and DQB1; under 550 for DQA1; approximately 610 for DPA1; under 490 for DPB1. Because of strong linkage in the cohort, roughly 5 DR-DQ haplotypes were treated as single units for association and clustering. Among several hundred genotyped donors of the cohort, an average of approximately 200,000 unique TCR beta nucleotide sequences was sequenced per donor, of which about 18% were non-productive.

What the study reported, not specific to this receptor: In both the original and validation cohorts, the classifier was reported to diagnose cytomegalovirus status with high specificity and sensitivity. In a later analysis, TCR association rates were found to vary across HLA loci, with the most associated TCRs seen for DRB1 alleles and the fewest for HLA-C alleles. Correlated functional status among segregating V segments might be attributable to linkage disequilibrium, but an unknown experimental factor could not be ruled out. An association between a missense DCLRE1C variant and V-gene and J-gene trimming of TCR beta chains was found in a later genetic analysis and replicated in an independent cohort. A later genetic analysis reported fewer N-insertions in productive TCRs among donors in an Asian-associated ancestry cluster than the 666-donor mean. Compared with equally common non-associated chains, HLA-associated TCR beta chains in a later analysis were more clonally expanded and had lower generation probabilities. This cohort had only TCR beta chains sequenced, and the lack of alpha or paired-chain data limited which features could be detected. HLA typing was unavailable for some donors at each locus, so association tests used only the typed subset. Some IMGT-functional V segments, including TRBV6-2 and TRBV6-3, could not be told apart with the 87-base-pair reads, so those segments were excluded. The study listed 150 to 200 TCR beta chains as associated with cytomegalovirus. In vitro tests confirmed that three of the cytomegalovirus-associated TCR beta chains recognize cytomegalovirus antigens. In an earlier analysis of some 640 of the donors, most TCR beta V segments were observed in productive rearrangements about 87% or about 30% of the time, broadly matching IMGT annotations. According to the authors, the approach could potentially be generalized to other disease states and immunological phenotypes. Several of the top co-occurrence clusters appeared to be linked to parvovirus B19, influenza, CMV and Epstein-Barr virus, according to a later analysis. Across donors, most TCR sequences were observed very rarely, whereas some public TCRs were present in many individuals. When HLA alleles, especially DR and DQ, strongly co-occurred, TCR associations were difficult to assign to individual alleles. Because counts were too low, more than 15 rarely observed V segments, including chromosome 9 orphons, were left out of the earlier analysis of approximately 500 of the donors. Most CMV-associated TCR beta chains appeared to be HLA-restricted in a later analysis, and the HLA associations seemed to be driven largely by CMV exposure. A cluster of highly shared sequence variants was judged likely to represent a technical artifact of the sequencing pipeline. Roughly uniform sequencing depth across donors was assumed in presence/absence analyses, although this assumption may not hold. A further reported finding was that TCR beta sequences accurately predicted the HLA-A and HLA-B alleles for most subjects in the first cohort. CMV serostatus was the only immune exposure information available for the cohort. In a later analysis, around 15,000 TCR beta sequences were associated with specific HLA alleles at a false discovery rate of 0.05.

The cohort consisted of some 730 healthy bone marrow donors. Cohort members were all nominally healthy when sampled, although unrecorded immune exposures were likely present. The donor was CMV seronegative and was included in the group of several hundred seronegative cohort members. Each donor provided a peripheral blood sample, and peripheral blood mononuclear cells were used for TCR beta sequencing. Genomic DNA extraction from the blood cell samples was performed with the Qiagen DNeasy Blood Extraction Kit. From a lookup of the germline V gene, CDR1 and CDR2 are KGHSH and LQKENI. Trimming removed 5 bases from V and 4 bases from J, leaving 12 bases between the germline ends. The CDR3 measures 13 amino acids from cysteine to phenylalanine. Of the read, only the CDR3 DNA is kept; its 39 bases are in frame from base 1.

The rearranged segments are TRBV18 and TRBJ2-7; possibly the D gene is TRBD1, per 6 matching bases. The sequenced sample consisted of PBMCs. The sequence derives from a young woman in good health and CMV-seronegative. The CDR3: CASSSADSYEQYF. The nucleotide sequence is TGTGCCAGCTCATCCGCGGACAGTTACGAGCAGTACTTC.